The source of this T cell receptor (beta chain) is a study of shared clonotypes between healthy human individuals. The wider study: CD4 naive and CD4 memory each took three plates per donor, while CD8 naive took two and CD8 memory one. Study-wide results and limits: Only a few donors were included, so the genetic and exposure-history diversity represented was limited.

CDR3 length equals 15 residues. The V gene's germline CDR1 is MNHNS and CDR2 SASEGT. Trimming removed 4 bases from V and 2 bases from J, with 13 bases in between. As to this clone: Its antigen is as yet unknown.

Here immunoSEQ multiplex PCR was the method, and the copy in TCRdb shows in-frame clones only, minus some. Here the sample spans 2 million to 2.5 million clones, 80% to 95% being singletons. From CD4+ cells came CD45RA+ naive and CD45RA-negative memory subsets. Sequences were obtained from naive CD4+ T cells from PBMCs. The subset was: CD45RA+ positively selected. The J gene is TRBJ2-3, the V gene TRBV6-1, with D possibly matching TRBD1 (5 bases). The sequence was collected from a young man in good health. Some clones in this sample may be carry-over from other donors' samples. CDR3: CASSARTHYTDTQYF. The CDR3 region has the DNA TGTGCCAGCAGTGCCAGGACACATTACACAGATACGCAGTATTTT.